This T cell receptor (beta chain) was sequenced in a study of T-cell memory formation after mild COVID-19. Study-level background: TCR clusters were largely donor specific.

Whole-study results and caveats: The second-wave clones peaking on day 37 were not confirmed as SARS-CoV-2-specific. Later expanders leaned CD4+, whereas clones that contracted between day 15 and 85 were balanced CD4/CD8.

A 5'RACE reaction primed in the constant segment made cDNA libraries of TCR alpha and TCR beta, and these carried sample barcodes and UMIs. TCRdb used MiXCR to reprocess the 5' RACE reads, holding one entry per CDR3 protein. The sample has more than 300,000 distinct CDR3 sequences, approximately 14% seen once. V was cut by 6 bases and J by 0 bases, with 12 bases left in between. The CDR3 spans 14 residues. CDR1 is DFQATT, CDR2 SNEGSKA, per germline (reference sequence). This clonotype has only a few counts. Antigen: not known. The sample was PBMCs or a T cell subset sorted from them (not recorded which). This receptor was identified in a man aged 18 to 35 who had mild COVID-19 (a few samples of this study predate the infection). Cell type and time point are not known. The genes are TRBV20-1 and TRBJ1-5; D remains ambiguous. Here the CDR3 reads CSAGLRYSNQPQHF. In DNA form, the CDR3 reads TGCAGTGCAGGCCTCAGGTATAGCAATCAGCCCCAGCATTTT.